The 5 T cell receptor beta chains given below trace back to one sample, sequenced in a study of CD8 T cells in Susac syndrome. The RNA, roughly 0.5 to 1 ug, was put through reverse transcription using random hexamers. TCRdb redid the calling of the immunoSEQ multiplex PCR reads with MiXCR, one entry per CDR3 protein. The sample comprises tens of thousands of distinct CDR3 sequences, 96% of which are singletons, and 0.11% rests with the top ten. Input material: CD4+ T cells from PBMCs. These receptors were obtained from a human donor with multiple sclerosis.

The J gene is TRBJ1-6, the V gene TRBV30, with 8 bases fitting TRBD1. The CDR3 has 14 residues. Germline V lookup: CDR1 GTSNPN, CDR2 SVGIG (reference sequence). With 1 base clipped from V and 14 bases from J, the junction kept 10 bases outside the gene matches. CDR3 bases: TGTGCCTGGAGTGACTTCGGGGACAGGTGGGCCCTCCACTTT. Translated: CAWSDFGDRWALHF.

V usage is TRBV19 and J usage is TRBJ1-2; D not resolved. Germline V CDR1 and CDR2: LNHDA, SQIVND (reference sequence). The CDR3 length is 12 residues. Trimming cost V 1 base and J 7 bases, with 7 bases left between them. CDR3 amino acids: CASSIGPSGYTF. CDR3 nucleotides: TGTGCCAGTAGTATAGGACCTTCTGGCTACACCTTC.

The rearrangement links TRBV20-1 to TRBJ1-6; 8 bases are a match to TRBD1. The CDR3 loop spans 14 amino acids. Unmatched junction bases numbered 5, after V lost 3 bases and J lost 7 bases. Per germline, CDR1 DFQATT and CDR2 SNEGSKA (reference sequence). The CDR3 DNA sequence: TGCAGTGCTAGCCAGGGGGCTAGGAATTCACCCCTCCACTTT. This sequence encodes CSASQGARNSPLHF.

This clonotype was found once. The CDR3 DNA sequence: TGTGCCAGCACCCCGGGACTAGCCTCAGATACGCAGTATTTT. It translates to CASTPGLASDTQYF. The V gene is TRBV12-3 or TRBV12-4, the J gene TRBJ2-3; the match to TRBD2 covers 9 bases. This CDR3 spans 14 amino acids. V gave up 7 bases and J gave up 4 bases; unmatched junction bases: 6.

The chain is built from TRBV27 and TRBJ2-5; TRBD1 might be the D (6 bases). The CDR3 has 15 residues. Germline V gene data show CDR1 as MNHEY and CDR2 as SMNVEV (reference sequence). Trimming stripped 3 bases from V and 2 bases from J, with 13 bases between. CDR3 in DNA: TGTGCCAGCAGTTTGTGGCAGGGGAGTCAAGAGACCCAGTACTTC. It translates to CASSLWQGSQETQYF.